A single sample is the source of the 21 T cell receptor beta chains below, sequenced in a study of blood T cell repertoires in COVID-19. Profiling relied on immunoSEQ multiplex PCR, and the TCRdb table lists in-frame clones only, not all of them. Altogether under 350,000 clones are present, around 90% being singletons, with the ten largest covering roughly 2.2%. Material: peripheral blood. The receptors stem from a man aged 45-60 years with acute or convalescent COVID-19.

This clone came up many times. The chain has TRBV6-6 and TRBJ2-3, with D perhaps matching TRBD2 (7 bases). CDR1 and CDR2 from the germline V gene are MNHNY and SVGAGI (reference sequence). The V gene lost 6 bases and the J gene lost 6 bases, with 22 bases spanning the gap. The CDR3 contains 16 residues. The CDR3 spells CASRYPGGGAGDTQYF. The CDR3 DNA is TGTGCCAGCAGATACCCCGGTGGGGGGGCGGGTGATACGCAGTATTTT.

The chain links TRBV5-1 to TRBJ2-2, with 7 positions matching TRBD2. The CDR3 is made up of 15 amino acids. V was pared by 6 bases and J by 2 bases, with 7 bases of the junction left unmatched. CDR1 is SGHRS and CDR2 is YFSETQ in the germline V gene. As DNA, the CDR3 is TGCGCCAGCACACCGGAAGCGGGAAACACCGGGGAGCTGTTTTTT. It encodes CASTPEAGNTGELFF.

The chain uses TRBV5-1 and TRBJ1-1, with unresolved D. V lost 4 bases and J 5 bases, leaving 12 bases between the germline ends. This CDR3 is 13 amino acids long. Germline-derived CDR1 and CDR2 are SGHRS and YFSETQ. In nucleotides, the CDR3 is TGCGCCAGCAGCGAGGGCGTTGGGACTGAAGCTTTCTTT. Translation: CASSEGVGTEAFF.

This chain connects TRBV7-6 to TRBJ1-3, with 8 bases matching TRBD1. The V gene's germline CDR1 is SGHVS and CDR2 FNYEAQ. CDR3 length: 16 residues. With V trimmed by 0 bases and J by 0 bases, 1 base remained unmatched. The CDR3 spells CASSLADRGSGNTIYF. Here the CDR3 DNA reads TGTGCCAGCAGCTTAGCAGACAGGGGCTCTGGAAACACCATATATTTT.

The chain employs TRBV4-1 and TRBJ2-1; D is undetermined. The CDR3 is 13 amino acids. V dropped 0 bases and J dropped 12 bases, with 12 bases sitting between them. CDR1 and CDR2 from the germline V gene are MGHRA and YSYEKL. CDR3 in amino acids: CASSQDRGLGQFF. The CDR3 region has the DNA TGCGCCAGCAGCCAAGATCGCGGCCTCGGGCAGTTCTTC.

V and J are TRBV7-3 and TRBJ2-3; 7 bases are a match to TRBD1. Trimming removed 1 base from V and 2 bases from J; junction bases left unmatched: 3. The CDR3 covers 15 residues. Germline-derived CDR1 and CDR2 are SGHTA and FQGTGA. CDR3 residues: CASSLKRGPTDTQYF. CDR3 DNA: TGTGCCAGCAGCTTAAAGAGGGGGCCCACAGATACGCAGTATTTT.

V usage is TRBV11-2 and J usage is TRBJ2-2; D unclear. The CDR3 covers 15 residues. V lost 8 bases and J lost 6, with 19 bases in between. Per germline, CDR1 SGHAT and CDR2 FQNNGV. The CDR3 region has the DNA TGTGCCAGCTCCCCCCAGCTAGTCGGATCCGGGGAGCTGTTTTTT. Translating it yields CASSPQLVGSGELFF. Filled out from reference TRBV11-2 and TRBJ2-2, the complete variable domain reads EAGVAQSPRYKIIEKRQSVAFWCNPISGHATLYWYQQILGQGPKLLIQFQNNGVVDDSQLPKDRFSAERLKGVDSTLKIQPAKLEDSAVYLCASSPQLVGSGELFFGEGSRLTVL.

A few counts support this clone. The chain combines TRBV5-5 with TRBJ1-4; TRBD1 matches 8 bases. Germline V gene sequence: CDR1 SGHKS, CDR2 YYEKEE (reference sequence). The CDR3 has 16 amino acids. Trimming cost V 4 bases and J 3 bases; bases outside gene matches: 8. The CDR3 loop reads CASSRTGWNSNEKLFF. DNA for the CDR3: TGTGCCAGCAGCCGGACAGGGTGGAATTCTAATGAAAAACTGTTTTTT.

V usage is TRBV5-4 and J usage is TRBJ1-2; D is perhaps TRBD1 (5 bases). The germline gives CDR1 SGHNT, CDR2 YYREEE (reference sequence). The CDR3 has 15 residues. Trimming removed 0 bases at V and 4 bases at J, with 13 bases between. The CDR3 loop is CASSLGSATGYGYTF. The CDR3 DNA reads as TGTGCCAGCAGCTTGGGATCCGCCACAGGCTATGGCTACACCTTC.

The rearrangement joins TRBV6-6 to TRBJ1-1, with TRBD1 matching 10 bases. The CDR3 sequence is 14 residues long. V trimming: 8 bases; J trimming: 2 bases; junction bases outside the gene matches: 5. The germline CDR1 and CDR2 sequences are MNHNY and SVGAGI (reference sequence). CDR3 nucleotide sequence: TGTGCCAGCGGGGGACAGGGGCAAAACACTGAAGCTTTCTTT. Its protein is CASGGQGQNTEAFF.

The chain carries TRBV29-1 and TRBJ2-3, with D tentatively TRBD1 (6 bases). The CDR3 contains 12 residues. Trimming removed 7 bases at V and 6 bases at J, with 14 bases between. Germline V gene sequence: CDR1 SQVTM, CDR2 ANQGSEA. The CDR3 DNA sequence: TGCAGCGCAGAACAGGGATCGGATACGCAGTATTTT. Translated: CSAEQGSDTQYF.

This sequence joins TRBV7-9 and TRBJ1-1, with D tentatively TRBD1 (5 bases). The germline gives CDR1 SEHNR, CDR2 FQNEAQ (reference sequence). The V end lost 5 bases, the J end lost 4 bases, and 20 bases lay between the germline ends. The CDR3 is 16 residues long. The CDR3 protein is CASSQDSFLTTTEAFF. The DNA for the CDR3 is TGTGCCAGCAGCCAAGACAGTTTTCTTACGACCACTGAAGCTTTCTTT.

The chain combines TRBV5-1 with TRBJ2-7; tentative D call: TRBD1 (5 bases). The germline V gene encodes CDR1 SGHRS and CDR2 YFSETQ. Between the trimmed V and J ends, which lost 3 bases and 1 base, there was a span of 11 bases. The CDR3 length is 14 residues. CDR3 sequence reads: CASSSTTASYEQYF. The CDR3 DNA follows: TGCGCCAGCAGCTCCACGACAGCTTCCTACGAGCAGTACTTC. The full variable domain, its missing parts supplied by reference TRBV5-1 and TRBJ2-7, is KAGVTQTPRYLIKTRGQQVTLSCSPISGHRSVSWYQQTPGQGLQFLFEYFSETQRNKGNFPGRFSGRQFSNSRSEMNVSTLELGDSALYLCASSSTTASYEQYFGPGTRLTVT.

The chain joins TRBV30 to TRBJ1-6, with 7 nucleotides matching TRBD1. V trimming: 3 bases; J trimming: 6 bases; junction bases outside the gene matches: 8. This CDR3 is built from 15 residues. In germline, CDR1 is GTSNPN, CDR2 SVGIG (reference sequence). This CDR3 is CAWRGDRVGNSPLHF. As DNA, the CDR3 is TGTGCCTGGAGGGGAGACAGGGTGGGTAATTCACCCCTCCACTTT.

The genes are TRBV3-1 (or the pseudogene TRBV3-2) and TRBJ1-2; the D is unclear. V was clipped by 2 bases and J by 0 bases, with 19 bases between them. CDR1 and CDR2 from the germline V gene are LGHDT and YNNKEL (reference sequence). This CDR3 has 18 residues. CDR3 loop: CASSQKGRGKHPNYGYTF. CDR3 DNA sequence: TGTGCCAGCAGCCAAAAAGGGAGAGGGAAACATCCTAACTATGGCTACACCTTC.

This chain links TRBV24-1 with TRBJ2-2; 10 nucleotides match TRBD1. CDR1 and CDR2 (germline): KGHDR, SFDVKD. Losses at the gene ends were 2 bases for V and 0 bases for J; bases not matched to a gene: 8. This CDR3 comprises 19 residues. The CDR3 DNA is TGTGCCACCAGTGATTCCCGGGACAGGGGACCCGCGAACACCGGGGAGCTGTTTTTT. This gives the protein CATSDSRDRGPANTGELFF.

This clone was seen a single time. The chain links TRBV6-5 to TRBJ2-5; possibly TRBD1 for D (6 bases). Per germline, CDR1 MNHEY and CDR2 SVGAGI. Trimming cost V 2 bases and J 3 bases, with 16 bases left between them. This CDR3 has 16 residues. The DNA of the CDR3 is TGTGCCAGCAGTTACCCGCCGGGGCAGGGGAAAGAGACCCAGTACTTC. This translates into CASSYPPGQGKETQYF.

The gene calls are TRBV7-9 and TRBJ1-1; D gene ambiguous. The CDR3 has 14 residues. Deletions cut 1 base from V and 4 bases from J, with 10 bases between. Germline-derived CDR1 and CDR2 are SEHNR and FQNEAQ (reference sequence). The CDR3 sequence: CASSLGEASTEAFF. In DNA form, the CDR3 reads TGTGCCAGCAGCTTAGGAGAGGCTAGCACTGAAGCTTTCTTT.

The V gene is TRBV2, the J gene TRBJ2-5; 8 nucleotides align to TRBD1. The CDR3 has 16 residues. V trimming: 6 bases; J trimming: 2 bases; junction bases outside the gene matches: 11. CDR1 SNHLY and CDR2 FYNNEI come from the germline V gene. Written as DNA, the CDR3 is TGTGCCAGCAGGGGGATAGGACAGGGCAGTCAAGAGACCCAGTACTTC. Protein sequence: CASRGIGQGSQETQYF.

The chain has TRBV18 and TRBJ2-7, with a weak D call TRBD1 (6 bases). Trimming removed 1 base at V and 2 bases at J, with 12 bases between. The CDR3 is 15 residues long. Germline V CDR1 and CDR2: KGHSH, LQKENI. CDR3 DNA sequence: TGTGCCAGCTCACCACGATCAGGGGACGCCTACGAGCAGTACTTC. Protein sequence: CASSPRSGDAYEQYF.

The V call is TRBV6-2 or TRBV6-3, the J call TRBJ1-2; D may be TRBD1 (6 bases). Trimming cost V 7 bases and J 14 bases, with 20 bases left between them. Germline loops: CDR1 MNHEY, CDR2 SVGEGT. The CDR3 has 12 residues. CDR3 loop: CASTPTAQGKTF. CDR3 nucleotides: TGTGCCAGCACCCCGACTGCCCAGGGGAAGACCTTC.